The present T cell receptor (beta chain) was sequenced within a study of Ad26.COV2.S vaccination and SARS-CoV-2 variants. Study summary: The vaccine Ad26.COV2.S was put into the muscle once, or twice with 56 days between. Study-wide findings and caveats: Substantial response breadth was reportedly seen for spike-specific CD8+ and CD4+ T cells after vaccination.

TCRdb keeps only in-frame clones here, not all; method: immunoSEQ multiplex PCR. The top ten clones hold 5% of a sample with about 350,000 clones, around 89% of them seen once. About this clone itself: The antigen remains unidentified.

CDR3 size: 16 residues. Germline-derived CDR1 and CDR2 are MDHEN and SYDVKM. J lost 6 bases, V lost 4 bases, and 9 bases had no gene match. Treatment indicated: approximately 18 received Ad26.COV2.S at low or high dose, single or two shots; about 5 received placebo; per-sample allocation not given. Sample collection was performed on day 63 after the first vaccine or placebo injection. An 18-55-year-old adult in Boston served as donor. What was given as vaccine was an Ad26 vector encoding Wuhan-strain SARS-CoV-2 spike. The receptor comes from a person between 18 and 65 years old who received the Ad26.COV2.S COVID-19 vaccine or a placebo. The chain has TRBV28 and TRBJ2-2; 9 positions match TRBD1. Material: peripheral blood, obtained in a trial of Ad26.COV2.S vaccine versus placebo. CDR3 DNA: TGTGCCAGCAGTTCACCCGGGACAGGGAGCGCCGGGGAGCTGTTTTTT. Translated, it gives CASSSPGTGSAGELFF.